What follows are 21 T cell receptor beta chains derived from one specimen sequenced in a study of beta chain features in type 1 diabetes. Study outcomes and limitations: Shortening that was moderate but significant affected the TCRB CDR3s of Type 1 diabetes patients in all four CD4+ subsets.

For these receptors, no antigen is known. Isolated RNA was reverse transcribed in full, so expressed TCRB transcripts were sequenced. Libraries were prepared by immunoSEQ multiplex PCR; TCRdb keeps only in-frame clonotypes and omits some of them. Found here are nearly 700,000 clones, around 15% of them singletons; the top ten hold 0.022%. The sequenced material came from naive CD4+ T cells from blood. All receptors derive from a young man with type 1 diabetes.

This chain links TRBV7-9 with TRBJ1-1; a weak D match, TRBD1 (5 bases). The V end was cut by 5 bases, the J end by 3 bases, with 13 bases between. Germline V gene lookup returns CDR1 SEHNR and CDR2 FQNEAQ (reference sequence). This CDR3 is 14 amino acids long. The CDR3 DNA sequence: TGTGCCAGCAGCCAATCCGGGGGAGACACTGAAGCTTTCTTT. As protein: CASSQSGGDTEAFF.

This clone was seen a few times. The V call is TRBV2, the J call TRBJ2-5; the D gene is possibly TRBD1 (6 bases). V was shortened by 8 bases and J by 1 base, with 11 bases between the two germline ends. CDR3 length equals 13 residues. Germline CDR1 reads SNHLY; CDR2 reads FYNNEI. The chain's CDR3 is CASVKDSQETQYF. In DNA form, the CDR3 reads TGTGCCAGCGTGAAGGACAGCCAAGAGACCCAGTACTTC. Based on the CDR3 plus reference TRBV2 and TRBJ2-5, the full variable domain is EPEVTQTPSHQVTQMGQEVILRCVPISNHLYFYWYRQILGQKVEFLVSFYNNEISEKSEIFDDQFSVERPDGSNFTLKIRSTKLEDSAMYFCASVKDSQETQYFGPGTRLLVL.

The rearrangement links TRBV5-5 to TRBJ2-7, with TRBD1 matching 8 bases. The J segment lost 6 bases and the V segment lost 0 bases, leaving 5 bases of the junction unmatched. The CDR3 is 14 residues long. Germline values: CDR1 SGHKS, CDR2 YYEKEE (reference sequence). CDR3 in amino acids: CASSLAATGVEQYF. The DNA for the CDR3 is TGTGCCAGCAGCTTGGCTGCGACAGGGGTCGAGCAGTACTTC.

A note on this clone: This may be a read error, as it is one base from a much larger clone. The genes are TRBV6-5 and TRBJ2-1, with D hard to call. V gave up 2 bases and J gave up 5 bases, with 1 base separating them. The CDR3 length is 11 residues. CDR1 MNHEY and CDR2 SVGAGI come from the germline V gene. This CDR3 is CASSYDNEQFF. The CDR3 DNA follows: TGTGCCAGCAGTTACGACAATGAGCAGTTCTTC.

The chain joins TRBV7-9 to TRBJ2-7; perhaps TRBD1 as D (5 bases). The CDR3 has 15 amino acids. Per the germline V gene, CDR1 is SEHNR and CDR2 is FQNEAQ (reference sequence). Trimming removed 5 bases from V and 0 bases from J, with 14 bases in between. CDR3 in DNA: TGTGCCAGCAGCCTCGGACACATGAGCTCCTACGAGCAGTACTTC. This encodes CASSLGHMSSYEQYF.

A few counts support this clone. The chain employs TRBV29-1 and TRBJ1-2; no clear D gene. The V gene lost 1 base and the J gene lost 5 bases, with 11 bases spanning the gap. There are 13 residues in the CDR3. CDR1 is SQVTM and CDR2 is ANQGSEA in the germline V gene. The CDR3 sequence is CSVEGDNAYGYTF. The CDR3 DNA reads as TGCAGCGTTGAAGGTGATAACGCATATGGCTACACCTTC.

The genes are TRBV7-3 and TRBJ1-5, with 9 positions matching TRBD1. Germline V gene lookup returns CDR1 SGHTA and CDR2 FQGTGA. V was clipped by 5 bases and J by 7 bases; unmatched bases: 9. The length of the CDR3 is 15 residues. The CDR3 DNA sequence: TGTGCCAGCAGCCCGGACAGGGGAATATGCCAGCCCCAGCATTTT. Its translation is CASSPDRGICQPQHF.

The chain is built from TRBV5-1 and TRBJ2-7; maybe TRBD2 (5 bases). From germline, CDR1 is SGHRS and CDR2 YFSETQ. The CDR3 extends over 14 amino acids. V dropped 4 bases and J dropped 2 bases, with 13 bases sitting between them. Here the CDR3 reads CASSPPGRTYEQYF. For the CDR3, the DNA is TGCGCCAGCAGCCCTCCGGGGAGAACCTACGAGCAGTACTTC.

The chain couples TRBV4-1 to TRBJ2-2; D perhaps matches TRBD1 (6 bases). This CDR3 has 16 residues. V was pared by 2 bases and J by 3 bases, with 13 bases between. CDR1 is MGHRA and CDR2 is YSYEKL in the germline V gene. Here the CDR3 reads CASSQPTGLHTGELFF. CDR3 nucleotides: TGCGCCAGCAGCCAACCCACAGGGCTACACACCGGGGAGCTGTTTTTT.

The gene calls are TRBV18 and TRBJ2-3, with 12 positions matching TRBD2. V was clipped by 0 bases and J by 2 bases; unmatched bases: 3. Per the germline V gene, CDR1 is KGHSH and CDR2 is LQKENI. The CDR3 contains 17 residues. CDR3 sequence (DNA): TGTGCCAGCTCACCACCGGGACTAGCGGGCGCCACAGATACGCAGTATTTT. As protein: CASSPPGLAGATDTQYF. Using reference TRBV18 and TRBJ2-3 for the parts outside the CDR3, the full variable domain is NAGVMQNPRHLVRRRGQEARLRCSPMKGHSHVYWYRQLPEEGLKFMVYLQKENIIDESGMPKERFSAEFPKEGPSILRIQQVVRGDSAAYFCASSPPGLAGATDTQYFGPGTRLTVL.

V usage is TRBV5-1 and J usage is TRBJ2-1; the match to TRBD2 covers 7 bases. Germline V gives CDR1 SGHRS, CDR2 YFSETQ. The J segment lost 7 bases and the V segment lost 4 bases, leaving 5 bases of the junction unmatched. The length of the CDR3 is 13 residues. In nucleotides, the CDR3 is TGCGCCAGCAGCAGGGAGGGATTGAATGAGCAGTTCTTC. Its protein is CASSREGLNEQFF.

This clone appeared a few times. V is TRBV6-1 and J is TRBJ1-2; D remains ambiguous. V was clipped by 7 bases and J by 3 bases, with 18 bases between them. Germline loops: CDR1 MNHNS, CDR2 SASEGT. The CDR3 loop spans 15 amino acids. CDR3 coding DNA: TGTGCCAGCACAGACCCCAAGAGTGGTTACTATGGCTACACCTTC. Protein: CASTDPKSGYYGYTF.

The chain employs TRBV10-2 and TRBJ1-2; 9 bases line up with TRBD1. V lost 4 bases to trimming and J lost 8 bases; unmatched junction nucleotides: 8. The CDR3 sequence is 14 residues long. Germline assignment: CDR1 WSHSY and CDR2 SAAADI. The chain's CDR3 is CASSVDRGAGGYTF. DNA for the CDR3: TGCGCCAGCAGTGTGGACAGGGGAGCTGGCGGCTACACCTTC.

The gene calls are TRBV5-1 and TRBJ2-3; TRBD2 might be the D (6 bases). Trimming pared 3 bases from V and 2 bases from J, leaving 10 bases between. Germline-derived CDR1 and CDR2 are SGHRS and YFSETQ. This CDR3 spans 14 amino acids. CDR3 DNA: TGCGCCAGCAGCTACGGGGAGGCCACAGATACGCAGTATTTT. It is translated as CASSYGEATDTQYF. Full variable domain (remainder filled in from reference TRBV5-1 and TRBJ2-3): KAGVTQTPRYLIKTRGQQVTLSCSPISGHRSVSWYQQTPGQGLQFLFEYFSETQRNKGNFPGRFSGRQFSNSRSEMNVSTLELGDSALYLCASSYGEATDTQYFGPGTRLTVL.

The V and J genes are TRBV7-9 and TRBJ2-2, with D perhaps TRBD2 (6 bases). Trimming shortened V by 2 bases and J by 0 bases, and 10 bases separated the two germline ends. The CDR3 has 16 amino acids. The germline CDR1 and CDR2 sequences are SEHNR and FQNEAQ (reference sequence). The CDR3: CASSLLASANTGELFF. CDR3 sequence (DNA): TGTGCCAGCAGCTTATTGGCTAGCGCGAACACCGGGGAGCTGTTTTTT.

The chain recombines TRBV18 with TRBJ2-7; possible D gene TRBD1, 6 bases. The CDR3 consists of 14 residues. Trimming took off 3 bases at V and 2 bases at J, with 11 bases between the two ends. Germline CDR1 KGHSH, CDR2 LQKENI. The CDR3 DNA follows: TGTGCCAGCTCACCGAAACAGGGTGCCTACGAGCAGTACTTC. This translates into CASSPKQGAYEQYF.

The J gene is TRBJ1-5, the V gene TRBV6-5, with D uncertain. This CDR3 has 13 amino acids. Germline lookup yields CDR1 MNHEY and CDR2 SVGAGI. The germline V and J ends were trimmed by 6 bases and 2 bases, with 8 bases remaining between them. The CDR3 DNA follows: TGTGCCAGCAGACCCGGGGGCAATCAGCCCCAGCATTTT. This gives the protein CASRPGGNQPQHF.

This clone was detected only a few times. J is TRBJ1-1 and V is TRBV5-6, with D perhaps TRBD1 (5 bases). This CDR3 region has 15 residues. V was clipped by 5 bases and J by 3 bases, with 17 bases between them. Germline values: CDR1 SGHDT, CDR2 YYEEEE. The CDR3 DNA sequence: TGTGCCAGCAGTTTTCTCGACCGGGGGGACACTGAAGCTTTCTTT. Its translation: CASSFLDRGDTEAFF. Based on the CDR3 plus reference TRBV5-6 and TRBJ1-1, the full variable domain is DAGVTQSPTHLIKTRGQQVTLRCSPKSGHDTVSWYQQALGQGPQFIFQYYEEEERQRGNFPDRFSGHQFPNYSSELNVNALLLGDSALYLCASSFLDRGDTEAFFGQGTRLTVV.

A few counts support this clone. The CDR3 loop reads CASSLAGQGSTPLHF. CDR3 DNA: TGTGCCAGCAGCTTAGCGGGACAGGGTAGTACACCCCTCCACTTT. This sequence joins TRBV7-8 and TRBJ1-6, with 9 bases lining up with TRBD1. The CDR3 totals 15 residues. The V gene end was trimmed by 0 bases and the J gene end by 11 bases; junction bases not matched to a gene: 5. Germline V gene sequence: CDR1 SGHVS, CDR2 FQNEAQ.

This clone has just a few counts. The chain has TRBV7-9 and TRBJ2-1; D is unresolved. The V gene's germline CDR1 is SEHNR and CDR2 FQNEAQ (reference sequence). This CDR3 is built from 11 residues. V lost 5 bases and J lost 9, with 8 bases in between. The CDR3 spells CASSRSGEQFF. The CDR3 DNA is TGTGCCAGCAGCCGATCGGGTGAGCAGTTCTTC.

This clone was seen only a few times. The gene calls are TRBV30 and TRBJ1-5, with 7 bases identical to TRBD1. This CDR3 region has 15 residues. V was pared by 2 bases and J by 2 bases, with 6 bases of the junction left unmatched. The V gene's germline CDR1 is GTSNPN and CDR2 SVGIG (reference sequence). This CDR3 is CAWSPGTARNQPQHF. The CDR3 bases are TGTGCCTGGAGTCCAGGGACAGCCCGCAATCAGCCCCAGCATTTT.